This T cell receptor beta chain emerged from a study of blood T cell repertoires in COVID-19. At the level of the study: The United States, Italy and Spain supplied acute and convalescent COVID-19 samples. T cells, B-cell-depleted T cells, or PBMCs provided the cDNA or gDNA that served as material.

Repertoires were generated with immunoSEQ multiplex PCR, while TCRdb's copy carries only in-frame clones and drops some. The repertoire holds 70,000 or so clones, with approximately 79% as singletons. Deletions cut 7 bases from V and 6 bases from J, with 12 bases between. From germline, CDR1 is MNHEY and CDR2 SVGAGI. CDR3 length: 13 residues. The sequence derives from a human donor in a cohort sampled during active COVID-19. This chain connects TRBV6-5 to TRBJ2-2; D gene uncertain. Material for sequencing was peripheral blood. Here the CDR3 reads CASTMRVSGELFF. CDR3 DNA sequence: TGTGCCAGCACCATGCGCGTCTCCGGGGAGCTGTTTTTT.